This T cell receptor (beta chain) was sequenced in a study of blood T cells in healthy people across ages. This clonotype was seen many times. Its target is unknown. Every donor gave ten milliliters of peripheral blood. Each sample used at least 6 million PBMCs. PCR was performed a second time for roughly 6 to 12 cycles using a sample-barcoded 5' primer and a J-beta primer mix. TCRdb re-derived calls from the 5' RACE reads in MiXCR, one entry per CDR3 protein. The table lists 710,000 or so distinct CDR3 sequences, approximately 30% of them singletons. Study-wide results and caveats: Greater diversity and more naive CD4+ cells were seen in long-lived donors than in aged donors.

The germline V gene has CDR1 DFQATT and CDR2 SNEGSKA (reference sequence). With 4 bases clipped from V and 3 bases from J, the junction kept 13 bases outside the gene matches. This CDR3 spans 16 amino acids. The clonotype was recovered from a woman of 80 years or more in good health. The sample comprised blood. The gene calls are TRBV20-1 and TRBJ2-3; 7 nucleotides line up with TRBD2. The CDR3 bases are TGCAGTGCTATTCCTATAGGCGGGGGAGGGACAGATACGCAGTATTTT. As protein: CSAIPIGGGGTDTQYF.